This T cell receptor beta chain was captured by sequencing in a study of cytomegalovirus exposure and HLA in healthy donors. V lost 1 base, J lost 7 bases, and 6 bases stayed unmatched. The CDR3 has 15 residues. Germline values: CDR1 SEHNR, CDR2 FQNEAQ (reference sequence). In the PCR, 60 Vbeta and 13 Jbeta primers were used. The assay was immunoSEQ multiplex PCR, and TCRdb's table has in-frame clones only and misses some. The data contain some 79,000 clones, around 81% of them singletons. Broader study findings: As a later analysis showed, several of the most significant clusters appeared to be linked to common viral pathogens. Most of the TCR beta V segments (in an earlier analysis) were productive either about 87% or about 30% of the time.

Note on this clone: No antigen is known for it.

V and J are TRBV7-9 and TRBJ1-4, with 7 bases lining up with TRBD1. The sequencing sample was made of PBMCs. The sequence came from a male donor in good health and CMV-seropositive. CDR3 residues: CASSLETGSIEKLFF. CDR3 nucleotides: TGTGCCAGCAGCTTAGAGACAGGGAGCATTGAAAAACTGTTTTTT. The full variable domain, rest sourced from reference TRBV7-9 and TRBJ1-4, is DTGVSQNPRHKITKRGQNVTFRCDPISEHNRLYWYRQTLGQGPEFLTYFQNEAQLEKSRLLSDRFSAERPKGSFSTLEIQRTEQGDSAMYLCASSLETGSIEKLFFGSGTQLSVL.